These 8 T cell receptor beta chains were all obtained from the same sample, sequenced in a study of T cell repertoires in ileal Crohn's disease. Time point given: neoterminal ileum biopsy at postoperative endoscopy, about 6 months after surgery. Profiled with immunoSEQ multiplex PCR; TCRdb holds only in-frame clones, not every one. The table has over 8,500 clones, 72% seen once. The sample taken for sequencing was ileal tissue. All receptors come from an adult with Crohn's disease.

This clone was observed once. J is TRBJ2-2 and V is TRBV19; 8 bases map to TRBD2. The trim removed 6 bases at V and 2 bases at J, leaving 5 bases unmatched. This CDR3 contains 15 residues. In germline, CDR1 is LNHDA, CDR2 SQIVND (reference sequence). CDR3 sequence reads: CASSPGTSNTGELFF. The CDR3 DNA reads as TGTGCCAGTAGCCCCGGGACTAGTAACACCGGGGAGCTGTTTTTT.

CDR3 protein: CASEGLAGGSYEQYF. The DNA of the CDR3 is TGTGCCAGCGAGGGACTAGCGGGAGGTTCCTACGAGCAGTACTTC. The chain joins TRBV6-1 to TRBJ2-7; 15 nucleotides match TRBD2. With V trimmed by 8 bases and J by 1 base, 3 bases remained unmatched. CDR3 size: 15 residues. Looked up from germline, CDR1 is MNHNS and CDR2 is SASEGT.

This sequence joins TRBV28 and TRBJ1-2, with 7 positions matching TRBD1. The CDR3 sequence is 14 residues long. The V segment lost 3 bases and the J segment 4 bases; nucleotides outside the gene matches: 5. Germline loops: CDR1 MDHEN, CDR2 SYDVKM. The CDR3, as DNA: TGTGCCAGCAGTTTCTCAGGGGGAGGCTATGGCTACACCTTC. Amino acids: CASSFSGGGYGYTF.

This sequence joins TRBV7-2 and TRBJ2-1, with 7 bases identical to TRBD2. The CDR3 contains 16 residues. Germline trimming cut 2 bases from V and 0 bases from J; bases unmatched to any gene: 4. Germline CDR1 SGHTA, CDR2 FQGNSA. CDR3 loop: CASSLSVAGSYNEQFF. CDR3 DNA sequence: TGTGCCAGCAGCTTATCAGTAGCGGGCTCCTACAATGAGCAGTTCTTC.

V is TRBV28 and J is TRBJ1-2; TRBD1 matches 10 bases. V lost 4 bases, J lost 2 bases, and 7 bases stayed unmatched. The CDR3 covers 16 residues. Looked up from germline, CDR1 is MDHEN and CDR2 is SYDVKM. CDR3 DNA: TGTGCCAGCAGTTCGACAGGGGGCGTAATGAACTATGGCTACACCTTC. This translates into CASSSTGGVMNYGYTF.

This chain joins TRBV14 and TRBJ2-1, with 9 bases that match TRBD2. The CDR3 covers 18 residues. Germline CDR1 is SGHDN and CDR2 is FVKESK. V lost 3 bases, J lost 8 bases, and 17 bases stayed unmatched. The CDR3 loop reads CASSQGRWREGLTYEQFF. The CDR3 DNA reads TGTGCCAGCAGCCAGGGTCGGTGGCGGGAGGGCCTTACCTATGAGCAGTTCTTC.

This clone was picked up one time. V usage is TRBV7-9 and J usage is TRBJ2-7, with TRBD1 as a possible D gene (5 bases). Germline V gene data show CDR1 as SEHNR and CDR2 as FQNEAQ (reference sequence). The V gene lost 5 bases and the J gene lost 6 bases, with 20 bases spanning the gap. This CDR3 contains 15 residues. The CDR3 DNA reads as TGTGCCAGCAGCGCAAGCACCACGGCAGGGATCGAGCAGTACTTC. The encoded protein is CASSASTTAGIEQYF.

V is TRBV2 and J is TRBJ2-5; D unclear. CDR1 and CDR2 from the germline V gene are SNHLY and FYNNEI. This CDR3 region has 14 residues. Trimming left V 7 bases short and J 5 bases short, with 17 bases between. The CDR3 coding sequence is TGTGCCAGCAAGTGGCGACAATCTGGGGAGACCCAGTACTTC. Amino acid sequence: CASKWRQSGETQYF.